This TCR beta chain stems from a study of naive and memory T cell subsets. Study-level findings and limits: TCR transcript changes with activation or differentiation may affect this RNA method.

Whole-blood samples were around 2.3 ml of peripheral blood from healthy adult volunteers. An oligonucleotide containing a UMI was ligated to the 3' end of TCR cDNA. Input was about 1 to 1,100 ng of DNase-treated total RNA without cell sorting. Reverse transcription of blood and skin TCR RNA was primed at alpha and beta constant regions. The SP2 primer and nested alpha and beta constant region primers amplified ligated cDNA in four rounds. TCRdb processed the 5' RACE reads anew with MiXCR; each CDR3 protein has one entry. The repertoire holds tens of thousands of distinct CDR3 sequences, with roughly 25% as singletons. This clonotype is judged medium-sized. Its antigen remains unidentified. The sequence derives from a female donor in good health.

The CDR3 region has the DNA TGCAGTGCCGCCCCCGCCCGCGGGAGGATCACAGATACGCAGTATTTT. This translates into CSAAPARGRITDTQYF. J is TRBJ2-3 and V is TRBV20-1, with 8 bases that match TRBD2. The CDR3 length is 16 residues. The V gene's germline CDR1 is DFQATT and CDR2 SNEGSKA (reference sequence). Germline trimming cut 6 bases from V and 2 bases from J; bases unmatched to any gene: 13.